The clone carrying this T cell receptor (beta chain) has only a few counts. The antigen remains unidentified. This specimen comes from a study of response to subunit inactivated influenza vaccine. TCRdb reanalysed the RT-PCR reads using MiXCR and keeps one entry per CDR3 protein. The sample includes about 190,000 distinct CDR3 sequences, 14% seen only once; the top ten take approximately 24%. Germline loops: CDR1 LGHNA, CDR2 YNFKEQ. The junction had 5 bases not matched to a gene; V was cut back by 0 bases and J by 5 bases. The CDR3 runs to 16 residues. Regarding the study as a whole: Authors suggested few new T cells are recruited by each seasonal influenza vaccination.

The chain has TRBV4-2 and TRBJ2-7, with 12 nucleotides matching TRBD2. This sequence originates from a man aged 50-59 years who received an inactivated influenza vaccine. Sequenced material: CD8+ T cells sorted from PBMCs, taken more than 4 days after vaccination. The CDR3 DNA reads as TGTGCCAGCAGCCAAGATGAGACTAGCGGGAGCAACGAGCAGTACTTC. It codes for CASSQDETSGSNEQYF.